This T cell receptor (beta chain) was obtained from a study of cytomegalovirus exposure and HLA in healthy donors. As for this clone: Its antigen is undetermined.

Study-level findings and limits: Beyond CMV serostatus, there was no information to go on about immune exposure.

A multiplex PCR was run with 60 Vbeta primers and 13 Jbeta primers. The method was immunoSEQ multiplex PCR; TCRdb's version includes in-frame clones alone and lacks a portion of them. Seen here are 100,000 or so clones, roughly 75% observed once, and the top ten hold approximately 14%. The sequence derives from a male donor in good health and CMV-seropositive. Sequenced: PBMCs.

CDR3 sequence (DNA): TGTGCCAGCAGTGTCCCTAGCGGGGAGCTGAACACCGGGGAGCTGTTTTTT. Amino acids: CASSVPSGELNTGELFF. The V gene is TRBV25-1, the J gene TRBJ2-2; TRBD2 aligns across 9 bases. In germline, CDR1 is MGHDK, CDR2 SYGVNS. V was pared by 4 bases and J by 1 base, with 7 bases of the junction left unmatched. The CDR3 runs 17 residues.